This T cell receptor (beta chain) was sequenced for a study of cytomegalovirus exposure and HLA in healthy donors. General study results and limits: In vitro confirmation showed a few CMV-associated chains to be CMV antigen specific.

PCR involved 60 Vbeta and 13 Jbeta primers. TCRdb's copy holds only in-frame clones and misses some; the assay was immunoSEQ multiplex PCR. This table has about 200,000 clones, 70% to 80% appearing once. Notes on this clone: Its specificity is unknown.

J lost 0 bases, V lost 0 bases, and 5 bases had no gene match. The CDR3 consists of 17 residues. CDR1 is SGHRS and CDR2 is YFSETQ in the germline V gene. The sample comprised PBMCs. The clonotype comes from a girl between 10 and 17 years old in good health and CMV-seropositive. The chain links TRBV5-1 to TRBJ2-3; TRBD2 matches 9 bases. CDR3 sequence reads: CASSLATSGSSTDTQYF. The CDR3 DNA is TGCGCCAGCAGCTTGGCCACTAGCGGGTCGAGCACAGATACGCAGTATTTT.